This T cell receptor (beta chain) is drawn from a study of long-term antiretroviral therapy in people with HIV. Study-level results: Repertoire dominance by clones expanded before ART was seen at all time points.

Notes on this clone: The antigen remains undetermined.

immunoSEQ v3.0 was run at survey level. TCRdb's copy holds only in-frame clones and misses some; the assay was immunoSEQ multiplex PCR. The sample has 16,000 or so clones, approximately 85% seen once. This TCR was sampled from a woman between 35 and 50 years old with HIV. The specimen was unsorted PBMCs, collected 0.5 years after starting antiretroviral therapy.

The CDR3 DNA follows: TGTGCCAGCCAAGGGGCAGACTACCAAGAGACCCAGTACTTC. This gives the protein CASQGADYQETQYF. This chain links TRBV6-6 with TRBJ2-5; D is possibly TRBD1 (5 bases). CDR1 and CDR2 (germline): MNHNY, SVGAGI (reference sequence). This CDR3 region has 14 residues. Trimming took off 8 bases at V and 0 bases at J, with 13 bases between the two ends.